Listed below are T cell receptor beta chains from one sample, sequenced in a study of T cell repertoires in cytomegalovirus infection. A single record per CDR3 protein comes from TCRdb applying MiXCR to the reads. Here the sample spans some 940,000 distinct CDR3 sequences, roughly 31% being singletons. No antigen is known for these receptors. This specimen consisted of cultured CD8+ T cells from PBMCs, obtained from culture after CMV antigen stimulation. The receptors were sampled from a human donor in good health (CMV status not recorded). Some clones in this sample may be carry-over from other donors' samples. Each CDR3 is given with its conserved first and last residue. Each record gives: V gene, clone size, D gene, J gene, CDR3 protein, CDR3 DNA. The D gene is left open where the match is weak. Part of the rows lack a size; the others show once, few, many or a class for expanded clones.

TRBV6-2/TRBV6-3,few,TRBD2,TRBJ2-1,CASSYSPGLAGGLYNEQFF,TGTGCCAGCAGTTACTCGCCTGGACTAGCGGGGGGCCTATACAATGAGCAGTTCTTC
TRBV19,-,TRBD1,TRBJ2-7,CASSNSLFGTDFYEQYF,TGTGCCAGTAGTAATTCGTTGTTCGGGACAGACTTCTACGAGCAGTACTTC
TRBV10-2,few,-,TRBJ2-5,CASSEGDSPLETQYF,TGCGCCAGCAGTGAGGGGGACTCTCCCCTAGAGACCCAGTACTTC
TRBV29-1,-,-,TRBJ2-5,CSVRAGEETHYF,TGCAGCGTTAGGGCAGGGGAAGAGACCCATTACTTC
TRBV29-1,-,TRBD1,TRBJ2-1,CSTAGGSSYNEQFF,TGCAGCACGGCAGGGGGATCGTCCTACAATGAGCAGTTCTTC
TRBV7-9,many,TRBD1,TRBJ2-3,CASSSPDRQADTQYF,TGTGCCAGCAGCTCCCCGGACAGGCAAGCAGATACGCAGTATTTT
TRBV7-6,few,-,TRBJ1-1,CASSLVSGEAFF,TGTGCCAGCAGCTTAGTCTCCGGTGAAGCTTTCTTT
TRBV7-9,many,-,TRBJ2-5,CASSLQLQETQYF,TGTGCCAGCAGCCTACAACTTCAAGAGACCCAGTACTTC
TRBV29-1,-,TRBD1,TRBJ1-5,CSVESSHYRDRVRPQHF,TGCAGCGTTGAATCTTCCCACTACCGGGACAGGGTACGGCCCCAGCATTTT
TRBV19,few,-,TRBJ2-1,CASSCEQFF,TGTGCCAGTAGTTGTGAGCAGTTCTTC
TRBV6-6,few,-,TRBJ2-5,CASSYSTFRETQYF,TGTGCCAGCAGTTACTCGACGTTTCGAGAGACCCAGTACTTC
TRBV6-1,few,-,TRBJ1-2,CASTNRRPYGYTF,TGTGCCAGCACCAACAGGAGACCCTATGGCTACACCTTC
TRBV2,once,TRBD1,TRBJ2-3,CAAHSTGLGDTQYF,TGTGCCGCCCATTCGACAGGGCTCGGGGATACGCAGTATTTT
TRBV2,-,TRBD1,TRBJ2-1,CALYYRGDNEQFF,TGTGCCCTTTACTACAGGGGAGACAATGAGCAGTTCTTC
TRBV6-6,-,-,TRBJ1-2,CASSYREAPGYGYTF,TGTGCCAGCAGTTACAGGGAGGCCCCCGGCTATGGCTACACCTTC
TRBV6-6,-,-,TRBJ2-1,CASSPDHNEQFF,TGTGCCAGCAGTCCGGACCACAATGAGCAGTTCTTC
TRBV25-1,few,-,TRBJ2-2,CASSQDRAGDTGELFF,TGTGCCAGCAGCCAAGACAGGGCGGGAGACACCGGGGAGCTGTTTTTT
TRBV12-3/TRBV12-4,-,TRBD2,TRBJ2-1,CASSWGLAGIEQFF,TGTGCCAGCAGCTGGGGGCTAGCGGGTATTGAGCAGTTCTTC